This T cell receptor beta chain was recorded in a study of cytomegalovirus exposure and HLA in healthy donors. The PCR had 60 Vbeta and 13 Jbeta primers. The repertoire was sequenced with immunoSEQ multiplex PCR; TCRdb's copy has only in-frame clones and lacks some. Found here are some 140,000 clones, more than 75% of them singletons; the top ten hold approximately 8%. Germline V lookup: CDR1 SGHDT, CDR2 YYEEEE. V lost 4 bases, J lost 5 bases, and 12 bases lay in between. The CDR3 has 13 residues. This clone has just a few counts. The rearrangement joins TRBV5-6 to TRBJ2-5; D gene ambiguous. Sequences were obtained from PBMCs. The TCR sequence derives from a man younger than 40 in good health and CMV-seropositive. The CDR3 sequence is CASSLPTAETQYF. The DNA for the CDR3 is TGTGCCAGCAGCCTACCCACTGCGGAGACCCAGTACTTC.